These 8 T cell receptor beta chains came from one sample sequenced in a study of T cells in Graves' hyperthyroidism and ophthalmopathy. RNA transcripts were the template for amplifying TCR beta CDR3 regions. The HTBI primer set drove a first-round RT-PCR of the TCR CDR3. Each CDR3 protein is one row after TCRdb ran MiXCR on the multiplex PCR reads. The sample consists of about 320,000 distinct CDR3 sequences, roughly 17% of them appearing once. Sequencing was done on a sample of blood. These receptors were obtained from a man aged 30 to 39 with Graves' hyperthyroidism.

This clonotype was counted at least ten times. The CDR3 DNA reads as TGTGCCAGCAGCTTTCGAAGTGAGCAGTTCTTC. Translated: CASSFRSEQFF. The chain couples TRBV7-8 to TRBJ2-1; unclear D gene. The CDR3 is made up of 11 amino acids. Germline values: CDR1 SGHVS, CDR2 FQNEAQ. The V and J ends lost 3 bases and 9 bases respectively, with 6 bases between them. Together with reference TRBV7-8 and TRBJ2-1, the CDR3 gives the full variable domain: GAGVSQSPRYKVAKRGQDVALRCDPISGHVSLFWYQQALGQGPEFLTYFQNEAQLDKSGLPSDRFFAERPEGSVSTLKIQRTQQEDSAVYLCASSFRSEQFFGPGTRLTVL.

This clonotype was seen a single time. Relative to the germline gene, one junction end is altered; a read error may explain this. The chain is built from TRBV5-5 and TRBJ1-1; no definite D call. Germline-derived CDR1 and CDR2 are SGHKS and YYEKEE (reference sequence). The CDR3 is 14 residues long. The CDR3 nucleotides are TGCGCCAGCAGCCAAGAGGAGAGCGCACGTGAAGCTTTCTTT. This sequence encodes CASSQEESAREAFF.

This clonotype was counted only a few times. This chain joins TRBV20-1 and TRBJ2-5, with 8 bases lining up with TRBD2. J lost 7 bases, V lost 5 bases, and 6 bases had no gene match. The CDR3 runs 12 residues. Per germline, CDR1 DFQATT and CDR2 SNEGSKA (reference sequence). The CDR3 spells CSAGLAGVTQYF. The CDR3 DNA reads TGCAGTGCTGGACTAGCAGGGGTGACCCAGTACTTC.

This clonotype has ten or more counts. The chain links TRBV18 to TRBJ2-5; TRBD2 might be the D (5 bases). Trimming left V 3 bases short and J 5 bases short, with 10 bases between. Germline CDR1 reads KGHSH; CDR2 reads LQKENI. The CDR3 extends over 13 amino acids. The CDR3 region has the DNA TGTGCCAGCTCACCGGCGGGCGGGGAGACCCAGTACTTC. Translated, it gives CASSPAGGETQYF. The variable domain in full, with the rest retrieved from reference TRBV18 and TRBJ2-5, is NAGVMQNPRHLVRRRGQEARLRCSPMKGHSHVYWYRQLPEEGLKFMVYLQKENIIDESGMPKERFSAEFPKEGPSILRIQQVVRGDSAAYFCASSPAGGETQYFGPGTRLLVL.

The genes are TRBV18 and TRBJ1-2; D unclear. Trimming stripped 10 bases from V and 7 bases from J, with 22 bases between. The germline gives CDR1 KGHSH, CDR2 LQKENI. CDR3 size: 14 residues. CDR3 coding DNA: TGTGCCACTCCGCCCCGGCCGGACTATCGTGGCTACACCTTC. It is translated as CATPPRPDYRGYTF.

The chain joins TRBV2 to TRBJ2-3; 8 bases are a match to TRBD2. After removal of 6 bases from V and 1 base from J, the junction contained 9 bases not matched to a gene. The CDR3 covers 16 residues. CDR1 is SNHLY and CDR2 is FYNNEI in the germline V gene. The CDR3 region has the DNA TGTGCCAGCAGGGAGAACTTACTAGCGGGCACAGATACGCAGTATTTT. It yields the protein CASRENLLAGTDTQYF.

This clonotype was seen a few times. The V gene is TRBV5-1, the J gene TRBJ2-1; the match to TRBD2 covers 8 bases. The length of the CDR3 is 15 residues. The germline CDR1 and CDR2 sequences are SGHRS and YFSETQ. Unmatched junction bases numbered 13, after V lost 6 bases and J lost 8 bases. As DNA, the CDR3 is TGCGCCAGCATCCCGGGAAGCGGGGGCTCGTATGAGCAGTTCTTC. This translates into CASIPGSGGSYEQFF. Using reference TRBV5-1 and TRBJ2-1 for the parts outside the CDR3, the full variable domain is KAGVTQTPRYLIKTRGQQVTLSCSPISGHRSVSWYQQTPGQGLQFLFEYFSETQRNKGNFPGRFSGRQFSNSRSEMNVSTLELGDSALYLCASIPGSGGSYEQFFGPGTRLTVL.

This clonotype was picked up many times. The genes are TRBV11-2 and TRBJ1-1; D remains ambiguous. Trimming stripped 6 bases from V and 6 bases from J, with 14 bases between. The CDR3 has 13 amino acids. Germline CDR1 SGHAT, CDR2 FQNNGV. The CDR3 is CASRPTQEAEAFF. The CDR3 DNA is TGTGCCAGCAGACCGACTCAGGAAGCTGAAGCTTTCTTT.